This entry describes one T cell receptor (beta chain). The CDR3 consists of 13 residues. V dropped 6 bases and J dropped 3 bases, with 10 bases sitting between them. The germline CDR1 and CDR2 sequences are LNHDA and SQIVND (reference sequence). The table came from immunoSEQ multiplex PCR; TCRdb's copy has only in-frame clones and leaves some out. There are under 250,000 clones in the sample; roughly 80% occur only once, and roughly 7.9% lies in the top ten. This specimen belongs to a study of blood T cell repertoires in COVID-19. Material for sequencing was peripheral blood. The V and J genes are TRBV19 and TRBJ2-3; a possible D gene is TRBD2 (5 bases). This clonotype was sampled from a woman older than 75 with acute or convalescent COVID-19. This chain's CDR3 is CASSPRGTDTQYF. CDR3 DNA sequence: TGTGCCAGTAGCCCTCGGGGAACAGATACGCAGTATTTT. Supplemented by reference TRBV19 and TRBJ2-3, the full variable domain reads DGGITQSPKYLFRKEGQNVTLSCEQNLNHDAMYWYRQDPGQGLRLIYYSQIVNDFQKGDIAEGYSVSREKKESFPLTVTSAQKNPTAFYLCASSPRGTDTQYFGPGTRLTVL.